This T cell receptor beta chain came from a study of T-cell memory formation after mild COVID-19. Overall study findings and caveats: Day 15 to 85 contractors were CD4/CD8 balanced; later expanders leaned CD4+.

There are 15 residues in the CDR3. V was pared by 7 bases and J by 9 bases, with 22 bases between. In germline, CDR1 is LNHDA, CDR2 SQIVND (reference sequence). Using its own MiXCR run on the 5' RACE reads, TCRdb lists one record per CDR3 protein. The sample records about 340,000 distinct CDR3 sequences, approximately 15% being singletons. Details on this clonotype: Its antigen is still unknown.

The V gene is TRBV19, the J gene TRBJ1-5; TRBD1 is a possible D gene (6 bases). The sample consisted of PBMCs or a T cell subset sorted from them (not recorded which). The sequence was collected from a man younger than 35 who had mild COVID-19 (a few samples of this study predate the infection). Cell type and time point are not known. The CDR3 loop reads CASTTLGDKGLPQHF. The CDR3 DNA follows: TGTGCCAGTACCACCTTGGGGGACAAGGGGTTGCCCCAGCATTTT.